Detailed here is one T cell receptor (beta chain). The data are from a study of blood T cell repertoires in COVID-19. About the study: Both acute and convalescent COVID-19 samples were obtained from the United States, Italy and Spain.

The germline V and J ends were trimmed by 5 bases and 5 bases, with 10 bases remaining between them. Germline V gene lookup returns CDR1 SGHDN and CDR2 FVKESK. CDR3 size: 13 residues. Profiled with immunoSEQ multiplex PCR; TCRdb holds only in-frame clones, not every one. This repertoire shows a few hundred thousand clones, about 86% found once; its top ten account for 0.95% to 1.5%. The specimen sequenced was peripheral blood. The receptor was isolated from a woman aged 45 to 65 with acute or convalescent COVID-19. The rearrangement uses TRBV14 and TRBJ2-1, with D possibly being TRBD2 (6 bases). The CDR3 protein is CASSWGVHNEQFF. The CDR3 nucleotides read TGTGCCAGCAGCTGGGGGGTCCACAATGAGCAGTTCTTC.